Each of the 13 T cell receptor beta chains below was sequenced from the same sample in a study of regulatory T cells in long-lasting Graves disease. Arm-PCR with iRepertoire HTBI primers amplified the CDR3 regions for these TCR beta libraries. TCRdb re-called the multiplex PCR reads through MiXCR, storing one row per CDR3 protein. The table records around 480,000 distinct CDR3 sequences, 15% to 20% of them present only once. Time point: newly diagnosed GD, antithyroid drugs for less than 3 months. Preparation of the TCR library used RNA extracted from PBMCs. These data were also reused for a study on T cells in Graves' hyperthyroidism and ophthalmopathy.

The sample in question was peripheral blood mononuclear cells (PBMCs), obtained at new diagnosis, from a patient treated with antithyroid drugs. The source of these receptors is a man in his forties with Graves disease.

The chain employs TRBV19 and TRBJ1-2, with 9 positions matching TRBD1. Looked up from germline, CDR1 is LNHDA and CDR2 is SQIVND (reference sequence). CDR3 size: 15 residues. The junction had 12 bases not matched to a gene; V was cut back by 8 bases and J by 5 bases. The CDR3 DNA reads TGTGCCAGTGATGGCGGGACAGGGTTCGGGTATGGCTACACCTTC. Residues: CASDGGTGFGYGYTF.

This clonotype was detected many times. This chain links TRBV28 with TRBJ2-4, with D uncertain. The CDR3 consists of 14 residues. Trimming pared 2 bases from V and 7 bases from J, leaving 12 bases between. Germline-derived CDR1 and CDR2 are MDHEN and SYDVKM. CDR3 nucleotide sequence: TGTGCCAGCAGTTTAATGAGTACTGGGAACATTCAGTACTTC. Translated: CASSLMSTGNIQYF.

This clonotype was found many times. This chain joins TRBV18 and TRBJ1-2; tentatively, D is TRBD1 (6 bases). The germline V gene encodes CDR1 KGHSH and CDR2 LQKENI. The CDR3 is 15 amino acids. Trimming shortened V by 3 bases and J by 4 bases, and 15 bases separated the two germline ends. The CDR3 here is CASSPNRDKGYGYTF. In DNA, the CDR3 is TGTGCCAGCTCACCTAATCGGGACAAGGGCTATGGCTACACCTTC.

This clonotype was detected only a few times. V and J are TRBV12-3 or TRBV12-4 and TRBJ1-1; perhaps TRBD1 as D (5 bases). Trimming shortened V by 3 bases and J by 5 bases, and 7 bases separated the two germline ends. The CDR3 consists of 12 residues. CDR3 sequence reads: CASSFWGTEAFF. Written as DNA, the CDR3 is TGTGCCAGCAGTTTCTGGGGGACTGAAGCTTTCTTT.

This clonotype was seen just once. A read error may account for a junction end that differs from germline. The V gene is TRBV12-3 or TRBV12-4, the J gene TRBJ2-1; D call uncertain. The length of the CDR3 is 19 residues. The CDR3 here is CACSPPPASRRRILNEQFF. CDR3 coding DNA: TGTGCCTGCAGTCCCCCACCCGCCAGCCGGCGGAGAATATTAAATGAGCAGTTCTTC.

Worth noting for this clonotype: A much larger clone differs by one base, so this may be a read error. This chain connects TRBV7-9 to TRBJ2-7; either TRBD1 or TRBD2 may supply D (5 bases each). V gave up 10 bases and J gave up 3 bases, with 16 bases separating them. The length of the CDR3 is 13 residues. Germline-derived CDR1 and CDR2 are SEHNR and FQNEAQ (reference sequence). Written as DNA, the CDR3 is TGTGCCAAACCGGGACCGGAGGTCTACGAGCAGTACTTC. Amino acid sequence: CAKPGPEVYEQYF. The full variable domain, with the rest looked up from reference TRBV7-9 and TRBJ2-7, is DTGVSQNPRHKITKRGQNVTFRCDPISEHNRLYWYRQTLGQGPEFLTYFQNEAQLEKSRLLSDRFSAERPKGSFSTLEIQRTEQGDSAMYLCAKPGPEVYEQYFGPGTRLTVT.

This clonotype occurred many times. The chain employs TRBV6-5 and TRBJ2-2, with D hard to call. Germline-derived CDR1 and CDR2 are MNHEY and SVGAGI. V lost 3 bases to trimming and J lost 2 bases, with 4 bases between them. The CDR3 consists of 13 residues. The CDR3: CASSYANTGELFF. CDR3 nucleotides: TGTGCCAGCAGTTATGCTAACACCGGGGAGCTGTTTTTT.

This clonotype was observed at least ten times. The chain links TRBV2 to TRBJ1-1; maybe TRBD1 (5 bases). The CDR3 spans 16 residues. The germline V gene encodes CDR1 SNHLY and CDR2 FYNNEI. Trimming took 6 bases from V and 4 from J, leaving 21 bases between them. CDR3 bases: TGTGCCAGCAGCCCGCGGGGGGGTGGGGGGAGCACTGAAGCTTTCTTT. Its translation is CASSPRGGGGSTEAFF.

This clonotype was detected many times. The CDR3 nucleotides read TGTGCCAGCAGTATCCTGACAGGTACGAACACTGAAGCTTTCTTT. This codes for CASSILTGTNTEAFF. The rearrangement links TRBV28 to TRBJ1-1; D is possibly TRBD1 (6 bases). Trimming removed 5 bases from V and 1 base from J, with 14 bases in between. The germline gives CDR1 MDHEN, CDR2 SYDVKM. The CDR3 runs 15 residues.

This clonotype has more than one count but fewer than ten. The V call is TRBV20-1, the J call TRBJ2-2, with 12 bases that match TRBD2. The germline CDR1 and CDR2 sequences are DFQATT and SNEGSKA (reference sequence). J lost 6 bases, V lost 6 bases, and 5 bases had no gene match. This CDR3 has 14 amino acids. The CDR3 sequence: CSAGRLAGAGELFF. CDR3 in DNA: TGCAGTGCGGGGCGACTAGCGGGAGCCGGGGAGCTGTTTTTT.

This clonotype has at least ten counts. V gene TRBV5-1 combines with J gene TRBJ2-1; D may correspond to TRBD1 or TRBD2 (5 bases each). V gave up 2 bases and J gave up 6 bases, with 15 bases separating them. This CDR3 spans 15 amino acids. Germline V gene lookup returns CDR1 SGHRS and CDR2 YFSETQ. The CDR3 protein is CASSFRDGAGNEQFF. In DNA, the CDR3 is TGCGCCAGCAGCTTTCGGGACGGGGCGGGCAATGAGCAGTTCTTC.

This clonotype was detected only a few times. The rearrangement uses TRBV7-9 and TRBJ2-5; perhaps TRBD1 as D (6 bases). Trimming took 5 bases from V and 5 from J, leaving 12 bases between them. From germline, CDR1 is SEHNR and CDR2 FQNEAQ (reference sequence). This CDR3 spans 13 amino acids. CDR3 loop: CASSASGAETQYF. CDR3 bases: TGTGCCAGCAGCGCATCAGGGGCGGAGACCCAGTACTTC.

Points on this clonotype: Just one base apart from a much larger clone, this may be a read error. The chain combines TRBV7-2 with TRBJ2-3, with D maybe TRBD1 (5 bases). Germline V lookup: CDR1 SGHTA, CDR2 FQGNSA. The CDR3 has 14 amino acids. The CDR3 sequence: CAGSHTGFTDTQYF. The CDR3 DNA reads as TGTGCCGGCAGCCACACAGGATTCACAGATACGCAGTATTTT.